The sequence of this TCR beta chain was determined in a study of blood T cell repertoires in COVID-19. Across the whole study: Acute and convalescent COVID-19 specimens originated in the United States, Italy and Spain. The cDNA or gDNA used as material had been derived from T cells, B-cell-depleted T cells, or PBMCs.

This clone was detected once. In the source study's methods: Reference gene primer amplification gave nucleated cell count estimates. The protocol was immunoSEQ multiplex PCR, while the TCRdb copy is restricted to in-frame clones and leaves out a portion. V, J and clone size reflect that table, while D and trimming were determined from the DNA. This table has some 120,000 clones, roughly 84% appearing once. The clonotype originates from a man in his sixties with acute or convalescent COVID-19. The sample comprised peripheral blood.

The CDR3 sequence: CASSFGTSRPNEQFF. CDR3 DNA sequence: TGCGCCAGCAGCTTCGGGACTAGCAGACCTAATGAGCAGTTCTTC. The rearrangement links TRBV5-1 to TRBJ2-1, with 9 bases matching TRBD2. This CDR3 region has 15 residues. Germline loops: CDR1 SGHRS, CDR2 YFSETQ. The V gene end was trimmed by 2 bases and the J gene end by 7 bases; junction bases not matched to a gene: 7.